The sequence of this T cell receptor (beta chain) was determined in a study of T cell changes during pregnancy in multiple sclerosis. This CDR3 spans 15 amino acids. Germline lookup yields CDR1 SGHTS and CDR2 YDEGEE. With 1 base removed from V and 2 bases from J, the gap between germline ends came to 13 bases. This clone appeared once. Clones were read by immunoSEQ multiplex PCR, and TCRdb kept only the in-frame ones, dropping some. The data show some 80,000 clones, about 95% seen once. The sample was peripheral blood, taken in the second trimester of pregnancy. The chain combines TRBV5-8 with TRBJ2-7; D may be TRBD2 (6 bases). The origin of this receptor is a female donor with multiple sclerosis, enrolled in a pregnancy study. The CDR3 sequence: CASSLNPGLTYEQYF. In DNA form, the CDR3 reads TGTGCCAGCAGCTTGAATCCGGGACTGACCTACGAGCAGTACTTC.